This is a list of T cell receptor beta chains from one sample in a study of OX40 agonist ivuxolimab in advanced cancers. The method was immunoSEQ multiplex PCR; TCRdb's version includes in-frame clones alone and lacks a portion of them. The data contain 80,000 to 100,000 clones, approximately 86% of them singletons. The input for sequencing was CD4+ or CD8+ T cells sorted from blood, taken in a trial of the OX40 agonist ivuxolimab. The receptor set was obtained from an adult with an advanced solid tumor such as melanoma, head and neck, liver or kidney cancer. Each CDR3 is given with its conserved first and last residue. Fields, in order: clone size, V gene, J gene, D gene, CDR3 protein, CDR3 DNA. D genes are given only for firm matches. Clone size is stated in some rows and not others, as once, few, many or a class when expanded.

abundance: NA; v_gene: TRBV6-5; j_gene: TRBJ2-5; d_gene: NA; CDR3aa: CASVGDSETQYF; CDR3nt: TGTGCCAGCGTAGGGGATTCGGAGACCCAGTACTTC
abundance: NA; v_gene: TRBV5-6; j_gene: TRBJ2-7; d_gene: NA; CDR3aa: CASSFGMGGEQYF; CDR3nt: TGTGCCAGCAGCTTCGGCATGGGAGGCGAGCAGTACTTC
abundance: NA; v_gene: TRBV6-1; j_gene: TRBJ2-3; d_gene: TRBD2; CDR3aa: CASSEDRREGLDTQYF; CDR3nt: TGTGCCAGCAGTGAAGATCGGCGGGAGGGCCTAGATACGCAGTATTTT
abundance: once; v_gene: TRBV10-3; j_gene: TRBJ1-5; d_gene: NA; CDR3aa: CAISGGFDSNQPQHF; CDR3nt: TGTGCCATCAGTGGAGGGTTCGATAGCAATCAGCCCCAGCATTTT
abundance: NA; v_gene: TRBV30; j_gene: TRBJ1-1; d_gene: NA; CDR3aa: CAWNRVLNTEAFF; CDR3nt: TGTGCCTGGAACAGGGTTCTGAACACTGAAGCTTTCTTT
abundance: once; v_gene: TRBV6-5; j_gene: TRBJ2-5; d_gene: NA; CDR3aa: CASSPEVAGETQYF; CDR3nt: TGTGCCAGCAGCCCCGAGGTGGCAGGAGAGACCCAGTACTTC
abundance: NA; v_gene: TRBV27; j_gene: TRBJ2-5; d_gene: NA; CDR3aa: CASKGDRGEQYF; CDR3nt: TGTGCCAGCAAGGGGGATAGAGGTGAGCAGTACTTC
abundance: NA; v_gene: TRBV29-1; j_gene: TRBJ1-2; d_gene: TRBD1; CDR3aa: CSVGTGTDYGYTF; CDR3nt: TGCAGCGTTGGGACCGGGACAGACTATGGCTACACCTTC
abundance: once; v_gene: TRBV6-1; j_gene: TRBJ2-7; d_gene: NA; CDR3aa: CASRGWGSSYEQYF; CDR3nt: TGTGCCAGCCGGGGGTGGGGCTCCTCCTACGAGCAGTACTTC
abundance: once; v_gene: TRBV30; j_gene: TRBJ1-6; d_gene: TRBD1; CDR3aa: CACRGQVLNSPLHF; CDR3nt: TGTGCCTGTAGGGGACAGGTCTTGAATTCACCCCTCCACTTT
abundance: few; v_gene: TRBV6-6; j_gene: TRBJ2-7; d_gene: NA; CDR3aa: CASSYATGNEQYF; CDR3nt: TGTGCCAGCAGTTACGCGACAGGTAACGAGCAGTACTTC
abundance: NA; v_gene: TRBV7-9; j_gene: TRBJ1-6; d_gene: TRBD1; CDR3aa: CASSSDREPVYNSPLHF; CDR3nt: TGTGCCAGCAGCTCCGACAGGGAGCCGGTCTATAATTCACCCCTCCACTTT
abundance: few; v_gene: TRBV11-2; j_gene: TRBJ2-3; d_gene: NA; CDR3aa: CASSPQADTQYF; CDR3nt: TGTGCCAGCAGCCCTCAAGCAGATACGCAGTATTTT
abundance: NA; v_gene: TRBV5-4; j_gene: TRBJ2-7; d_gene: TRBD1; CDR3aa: CASSPQGARGYEQYF; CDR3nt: TGTGCCAGCAGCCCACAGGGGGCCAGGGGCTACGAGCAGTACTTC
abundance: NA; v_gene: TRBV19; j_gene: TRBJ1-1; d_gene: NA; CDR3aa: CASSIDRVTEAFF; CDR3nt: TGTGCCAGTAGTATAGATAGGGTCACTGAAGCTTTCTTT
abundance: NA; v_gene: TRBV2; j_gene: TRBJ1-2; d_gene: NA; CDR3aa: CASIRTEYGYTF; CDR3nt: TGTGCCAGCATACGGACAGAGTATGGCTACACCTTC
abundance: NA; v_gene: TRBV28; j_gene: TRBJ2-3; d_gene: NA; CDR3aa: CASSLRLGGGRDTQYF; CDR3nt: TGTGCCAGCAGTTTACGGTTGGGGGGCGGCAGGGATACGCAGTATTTT
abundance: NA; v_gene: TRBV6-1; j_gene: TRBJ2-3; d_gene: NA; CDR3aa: CASSEIGVRRTDTQYF; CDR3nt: TGTGCCAGCAGTGAAATCGGGGTCCGTCGCACAGATACGCAGTATTTT
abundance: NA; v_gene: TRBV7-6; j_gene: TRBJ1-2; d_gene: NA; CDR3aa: CASSLNRDYGYTF; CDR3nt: TGTGCCAGCAGCTTAAACAGGGACTATGGCTACACCTTC
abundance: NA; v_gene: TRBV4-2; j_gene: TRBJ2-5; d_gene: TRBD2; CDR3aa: CASSQETSGGNKETQYF; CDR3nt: TGTGCCAGCAGCCAAGAAACTAGCGGGGGAAACAAAGAGACCCAGTACTTC
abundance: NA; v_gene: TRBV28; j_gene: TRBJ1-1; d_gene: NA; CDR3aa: CASRPSVNTEAFF; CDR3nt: TGTGCCAGCAGACCCTCTGTGAACACTGAAGCTTTCTTT
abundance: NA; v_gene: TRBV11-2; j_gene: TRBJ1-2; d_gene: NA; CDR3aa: CASSAIRGYTF; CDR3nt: TGTGCCAGCAGCGCGATTCGCGGCTACACCTTC
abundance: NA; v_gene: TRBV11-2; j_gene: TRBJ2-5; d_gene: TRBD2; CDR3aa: CASSLGRTSGIETQYF; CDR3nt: TGTGCCAGCAGCTTAGGGCGGACTAGCGGGATTGAGACCCAGTACTTC
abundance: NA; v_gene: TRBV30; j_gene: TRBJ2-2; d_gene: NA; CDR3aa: CACRTGTQNTGELFF; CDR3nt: TGTGCCTGTCGGACCGGGACACAAAACACCGGGGAGCTGTTTTTT
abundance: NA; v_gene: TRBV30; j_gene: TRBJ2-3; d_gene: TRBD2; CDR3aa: CAFHLAGGANTQYF; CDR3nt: TGTGCCTTCCACTTAGCGGGAGGGGCTAATACGCAGTATTTT
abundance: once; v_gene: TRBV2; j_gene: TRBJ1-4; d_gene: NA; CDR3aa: CASTAVATNEKLFF; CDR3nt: TGTGCCAGCACGGCAGTTGCAACTAATGAAAAACTGTTTTTT
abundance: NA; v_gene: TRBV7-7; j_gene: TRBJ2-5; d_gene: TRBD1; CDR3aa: CASSLGPRQGQETQYF; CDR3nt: TGTGCTAGCAGCTTAGGGCCGAGACAGGGACAAGAGACCCAGTACTTC
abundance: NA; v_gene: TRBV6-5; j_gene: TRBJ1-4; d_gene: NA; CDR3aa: CASTAKGEKLFF; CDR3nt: TGTGCCAGCACTGCGAAAGGGGAAAAACTGTTTTTT
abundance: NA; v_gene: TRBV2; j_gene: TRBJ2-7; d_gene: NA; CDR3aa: CASSVMWSASYEQYF; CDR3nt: TGTGCCAGCAGTGTTATGTGGTCCGCATCCTACGAGCAGTACTTC
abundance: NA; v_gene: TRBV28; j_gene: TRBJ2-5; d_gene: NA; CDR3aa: CASNLGAGVSQETQYF; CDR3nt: TGTGCCAGCAATTTGGGAGCAGGGGTCTCCCAAGAGACCCAGTACTTC
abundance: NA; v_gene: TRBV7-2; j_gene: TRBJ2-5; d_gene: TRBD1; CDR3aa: CASSTRTGKETQYF; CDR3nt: TGTGCCAGCAGTACCAGGACAGGGAAAGAGACCCAGTACTTC
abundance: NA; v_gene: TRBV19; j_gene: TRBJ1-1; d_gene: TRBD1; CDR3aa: CASTATGVTEAFF; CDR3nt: TGTGCCAGTACAGCAACAGGGGTCACTGAAGCTTTCTTT
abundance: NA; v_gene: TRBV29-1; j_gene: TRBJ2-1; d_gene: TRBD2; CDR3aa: CSASGSSYNEQFF; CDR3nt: TGCAGCGCTAGCGGGAGCTCCTACAATGAGCAGTTCTTC
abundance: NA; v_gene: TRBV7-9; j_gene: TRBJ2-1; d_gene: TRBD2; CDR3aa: CASSLTTSGAQFF; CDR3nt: TGTGCCAGCAGCTTAACCACTAGCGGGGCGCAGTTCTTC
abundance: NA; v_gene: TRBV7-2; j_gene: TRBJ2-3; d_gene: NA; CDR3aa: CASSPGIPETDTQYF; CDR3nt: TGTGCCAGCAGCCCCGGGATTCCCGAAACAGATACGCAGTATTTT
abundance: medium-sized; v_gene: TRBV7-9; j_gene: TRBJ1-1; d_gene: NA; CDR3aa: CASSFPSTEAFF; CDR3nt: TGTGCCAGCAGCTTCCCTAGCACTGAAGCTTTCTTT
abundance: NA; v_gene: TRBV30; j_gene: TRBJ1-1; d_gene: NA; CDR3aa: CAWSVLGREEAEAFF; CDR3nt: TGTGCCTGGAGTGTACTGGGCAGGGAAGAGGCTGAAGCTTTCTTT
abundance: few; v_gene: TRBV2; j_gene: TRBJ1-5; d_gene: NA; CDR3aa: CASRRIGGNQPQHF; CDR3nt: TGTGCCAGCCGACGGATCGGCGGCAATCAGCCCCAGCATTTT